This TCR beta chain was observed in a study of cytomegalovirus exposure and HLA in healthy donors. Looking at the study overall: Unique TCR beta sequences numbering fewer than 130 million came from approximately 180 million T cells in an earlier analysis.

Study-level points and caveats: TCR beta chain V- and J-gene trimming was linked, in a later analysis, to a missense variant in DCLRE1C. According to the study, roughly 160 TCR beta chains were cytomegalovirus-associated.

The study ran its PCR with 60 Vbeta and 13 Jbeta primers. TCRdb's table, derived via immunoSEQ multiplex PCR, lists solely in-frame clones and lacks some. Of about 200,000 clones in the sample, roughly 85% are singletons; the top ten hold less than 2%. Remarks on this clone: As yet, its antigen is unknown.

The CDR3 loop spans 15 amino acids. CDR1 MDHEN and CDR2 SYDVKM come from the germline V gene. The V gene lost 7 bases and the J gene lost 5 bases, with 20 bases spanning the gap. The sequenced material came from PBMCs. This clonotype originated in a woman in her late teens or twenties in good health and CMV-seronegative. The gene calls are TRBV28 and TRBJ1-1; D uncertain. In DNA form, the CDR3 reads TGTGCCAGCAAACTCCTCAACCGACGGGGAACTGAAGCTTTCTTT. Amino acids: CASKLLNRRGTEAFF.